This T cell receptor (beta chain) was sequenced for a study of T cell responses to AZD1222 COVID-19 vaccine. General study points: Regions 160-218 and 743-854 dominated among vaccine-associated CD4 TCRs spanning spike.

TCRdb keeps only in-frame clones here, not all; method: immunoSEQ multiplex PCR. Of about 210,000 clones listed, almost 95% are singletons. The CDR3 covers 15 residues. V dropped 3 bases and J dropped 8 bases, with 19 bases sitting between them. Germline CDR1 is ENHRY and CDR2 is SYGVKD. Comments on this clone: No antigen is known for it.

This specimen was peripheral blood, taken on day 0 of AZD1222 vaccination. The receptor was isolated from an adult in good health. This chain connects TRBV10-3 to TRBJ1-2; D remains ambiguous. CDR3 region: CAISELPIPSTGYTF. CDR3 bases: TGTGCCATCAGTGAATTACCTATCCCAAGTACCGGCTACACCTTC.